The subject of this entry is one TCR beta chain. This clone's antigen is unknown. No base quality values were provided; no much bigger clone lies one nucleotide off. The cohort was made up of approximately 670 healthy bone marrow donors. All cohort members were sampled while nominally healthy, although unrecorded immune exposures were likely present. The donor was CMV seronegative and belonged to the group of 352 seronegative cohort members. A peripheral blood sample was collected from each donor, and TCR beta sequencing was performed on peripheral blood mononuclear cells. Genomic DNA was extracted from the blood cell samples with the Qiagen DNeasy Blood Extraction Kit. Libraries were constructed by the immunoSEQ multiplex PCR assay. A mixture of 60 forward primers for TCR Vbeta segments and 13 reverse primers for TCR Jbeta segments was used in the multiplex PCR. The CDR3 region of rearranged TCR beta genes was amplified from genomic DNA by a multiplex PCR assay. On the Illumina HiSeq System, the amplified TCR beta libraries were sequenced as 87-base-pair reads. In the authors' own workflow: In a later analysis, tens of millions of unique TCR beta chains were counted across the 690 or so repertoires, and around 10 million of these chains were shared by at least two donors. A nearest-neighbor algorithm error-corrected the raw reads and collapsed the reads into unique sequences, merging closely related sequences to remove PCR and sequencing errors. CDR3 sequences were aligned to IMGT reference sequences to assign V, D and J gene segments. For a sequence to be retained, at least a six-nucleotide match to both a V gene segment and a J gene segment was required. A rearrangement counted as productive if the CDR3 had no stop codons and remained in frame with V and J, and every other rearrangement counted as non-productive. Following IMGT convention, CDR3 was defined as the stretch from the second conserved V-encoded cysteine up to the conserved J-encoded phenylalanine. The earlier analysis of about 570 of the donors excluded any sequence lacking an unambiguous match to a single V gene segment. In an earlier analysis of approximately 550 of the donors, V segments were called functional above 56.7% productive rearrangements and were called segregating when the between-donor standard deviation exceeded 5%. A statistical classification framework was developed to diagnose cytomegalovirus status using the catalog of TCR beta chain sequences. V and J gene assignment, in a later analysis, came from comparing TCR nucleotide sequences with IMGT/GENE-DB human TR gene sequences. In a later analysis, CDR3 sequences and most-parsimonious VDJ recombination scenarios were assigned using the TCRdist pipeline. In a later analysis, every TCR beta chain was defined by the combination of its CDR3 amino acid sequence and its V-gene family, and reads without a unique V-gene family were dropped. In a later analysis, 550 to 650 highly shared, low-generation-probability nucleotide sequences were removed to address suspected cross-contamination and a sequencing artifact. For each public chain, a later analysis derived a clonal expansion index from normalized ranks of inferred template counts within each repertoire. A later analysis computed generation probabilities with a VDJ recombination model fitted to out-of-frame rearrangements, and checked the results against IGoR. In a later analysis, TCR-TCR, TCR-HLA and TCR-CMV co-occurrence was scored with hypergeometric tests, and a repertoire-size bias correction was applied to TCR pairs. A later analysis estimated false discovery rates by permuting HLA or CMV assignments 20 times. In a later analysis, co-occurring TCRs were grouped using DBSCAN, and TCRdist sequence similarity was added for clustering within HLA-allele-positive subsets. Repertoires with fewer than 30,000 or more than 120,000 public chains were left out of co-occurrence clustering, as were five repertoires with anomalous nucleotide sharing. TCRdb limited this immuneACCESS table to in-frame rearrangements with V and J called. A share of clones is missing; checked studies link under half to unresolved V genes, and the rest is unexplained. The DNA gave D and trimming, while V, J and clone size come from that table. Counted in this sample were under 150,000 clones; 82% of them appeared once. More than 2.5% of the sample is held by the ten biggest clonotypes.

This sample was taken from a study of cytomegalovirus exposure and HLA in healthy donors (dated by TCRdb to the late 2010s). Context from the whole study: According to an earlier analysis of several hundred of the donors, about 179 million T cells yielded 117 million unique TCR beta sequences and 276 Gb of sequence data. Roughly 5 DR-DQ haplotypes were handled as single units for association and clustering because linkage in the cohort was strong. Donor age, sex, ethnicity and CMV serostatus were compiled together with the repertoire data. The aim of the study was to test whether cataloging public T cell receptors could identify signatures of past pathogen exposure. Among a few hundred genotyped donors of the cohort, an average of approximately 230,000 unique TCR beta nucleotide sequences were sequenced per donor, around 20% of them non-productive. An earlier analysis of several hundred of the donors applied high-throughput TCR beta sequencing to assess whether each TCR beta V gene segment acted as functional or pseudogenic. To study patterns of TCR occurrence, a later analysis re-analyzed previously published TCR beta repertoires from 550 to 800 donors and added high-resolution HLA genotyping. Using immunosequencing, the study profiled T cell repertoires from approximately 700 subjects and related those repertoires to cytomegalovirus serostatus. An early release that covered approximately 600 HLA-typed donors contained around 330 gigabases of sequencing data and about 93 million unique TCR sequences. Of the approximately 370 genotyped donors, 65% to 90% were placed in the genetic ancestry cluster associated with self-reported Caucasian donors. To predict cytomegalovirus infection status, the study combined high-throughput TCR immunosequencing, statistical association of individual TCRs with disease status, and machine learning. HLA typing covered class I and class II loci at four-digit resolution. The number of donors typed differed by locus, with about 629-640 for A, B, C, DRB1 and DQB1, about 500 for DQA1, nearly 610 for DPA1, and 450 to 480 for DPB1. In a later genetic analysis, genome-wide SNP genotypes for about three fifths of the 666 donors were used, and that subset was treated as a discovery cohort. Every discovery cohort repertoire had been produced on one sequencing platform. In addition to the first cohort of 666 subjects, a separate validation cohort of 100 to 150 different subjects was used. Rather than drawing on any new phenotypic data, the later analysis identified candidate immune exposures from TCR beta sequences and the way those sequences occurred across donors.

The CDR3 starts with the cysteine, ends with the phenylalanine, and has 16 residues. This entry keeps only the CDR3 DNA: 48 bases, framed from base 1. CDR1 and CDR2, per the germline V gene, are MDHEN and SYDVKM. V is cut by 7 bases and J by 4 bases, and the space between the germline ends is 19 bases. What the authors observed across the whole study: Linkage disequilibrium might explain the correlated functional status among segregating V segments, but an unknown experimental factor could not be excluded. Because counts were too low, some 17 rarely observed V segments, including chromosome 9 orphons, were left out of the earlier analysis of a few hundred of the donors. Immune exposure information for the cohort was limited to CMV serostatus. While some public TCRs were present in many individuals, most TCR sequences turned up only very rarely across donors. V-gene and J-gene trimming of TCR beta chains was associated with a missense DCLRE1C variant in a later genetic analysis, and the association was replicated in an independent cohort. In a later analysis, TCR association rates were found to vary across HLA loci, with the most associated TCRs seen for DRB1 alleles and the fewest for HLA-C alleles. The sequencing pipeline was judged likely to have produced a cluster of highly shared sequence variants as a technical artifact. Strong co-occurrence of HLA alleles, especially DR and DQ, made assigning TCR associations to individual alleles difficult. In a later analysis, several top co-occurrence clusters were reported to appear linked to parvovirus B19, influenza, CMV and Epstein-Barr virus. An earlier analysis of around 500 of the donors showed that most TCR beta V segments appeared in productive rearrangements either about 90% or about 30% of the time, which broadly matched IMGT annotations. According to a later analysis, most CMV-associated TCR beta chains appeared to be HLA-restricted, and the HLA associations seemed to be driven largely by CMV exposure. A further reported finding was that TCR beta sequences accurately predicted the HLA-A and HLA-B alleles for most subjects in the first cohort. The study gave a list of about 160 TCR beta chains associated with cytomegalovirus. Some IMGT-functional V segments, including TRBV6-2 and TRBV6-3, could not be distinguished by the 87-base-pair reads and were therefore excluded. Three of the identified cytomegalovirus-associated TCR beta chains were confirmed in vitro to be specific for cytomegalovirus antigens. Compared with equally common non-associated chains, HLA-associated TCR beta chains in a later analysis were more clonally expanded and had lower generation probabilities. Cytomegalovirus status was reported to be diagnosed by the classifier with high specificity and sensitivity in both the original and validation cohorts. Specific HLA alleles were associated with roughly 16,000 TCR beta sequences at a false discovery rate of 0.05 in a later analysis. The authors suggested that the approach could potentially be generalized to other disease states and immunological phenotypes. HLA typing was unavailable for some donors at each locus, so association tests used only the typed subset. This cohort had only TCR beta chains sequenced, and the lack of alpha or paired-chain data limited which features could be detected. The presence/absence analyses assumed that sequencing depth was roughly uniform across donors, and that assumption may not be true. Compared with the approximately 670-donor mean, donors in an Asian-associated ancestry cluster had fewer N-insertions in productive TCRs, according to a later genetic analysis.

Sample: PBMCs. The receptor chain draws on TRBV28 and TRBJ1-4; possibly the D gene is TRBD1, per 5 matching bases. The source is a male donor in good health and CMV-seronegative. The DNA sequence is given as TGTGCCAGCAACGTAATGGGGCCCCAGCGTAATGAAAAACTGTTTTTT. The encoded protein is CASNVMGPQRNEKLFF.